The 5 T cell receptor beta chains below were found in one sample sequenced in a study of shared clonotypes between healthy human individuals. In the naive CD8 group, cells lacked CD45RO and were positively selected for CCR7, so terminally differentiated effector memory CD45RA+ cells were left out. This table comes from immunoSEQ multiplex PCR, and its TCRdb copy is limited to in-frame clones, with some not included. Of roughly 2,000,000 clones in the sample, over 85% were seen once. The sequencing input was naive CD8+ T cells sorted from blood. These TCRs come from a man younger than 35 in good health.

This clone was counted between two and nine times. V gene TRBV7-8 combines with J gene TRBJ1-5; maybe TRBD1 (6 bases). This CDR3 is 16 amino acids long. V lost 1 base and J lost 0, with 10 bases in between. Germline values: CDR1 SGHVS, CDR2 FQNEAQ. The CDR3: CASSLGGQSSNQPQHF. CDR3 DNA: TGTGCCAGCAGCTTAGGCGGACAGTCTAGCAATCAGCCCCAGCATTTT.

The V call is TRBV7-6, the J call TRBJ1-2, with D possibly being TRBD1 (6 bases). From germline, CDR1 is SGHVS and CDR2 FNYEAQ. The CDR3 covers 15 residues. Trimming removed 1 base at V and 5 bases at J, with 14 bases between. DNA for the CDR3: TGTGCCAGCAGCTTAGTGGTAGGGGGGACGTATGGCTACACCTTC. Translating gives CASSLVVGGTYGYTF.

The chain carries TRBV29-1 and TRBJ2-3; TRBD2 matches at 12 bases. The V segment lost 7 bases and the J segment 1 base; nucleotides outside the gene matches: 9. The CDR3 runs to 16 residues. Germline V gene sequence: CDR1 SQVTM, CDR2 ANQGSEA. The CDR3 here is CSAVGASGGGTDTQYF. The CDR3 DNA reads TGCAGCGCGGTCGGGGCTAGCGGGGGGGGCACAGATACGCAGTATTTT.

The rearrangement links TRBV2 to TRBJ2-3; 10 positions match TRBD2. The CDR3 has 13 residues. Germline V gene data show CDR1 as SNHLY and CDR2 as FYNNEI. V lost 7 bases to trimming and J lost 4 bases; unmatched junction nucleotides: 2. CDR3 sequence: CASTSGSSDTQYF. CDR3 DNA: TGTGCCAGCACTAGCGGGAGCTCAGATACGCAGTATTTT.

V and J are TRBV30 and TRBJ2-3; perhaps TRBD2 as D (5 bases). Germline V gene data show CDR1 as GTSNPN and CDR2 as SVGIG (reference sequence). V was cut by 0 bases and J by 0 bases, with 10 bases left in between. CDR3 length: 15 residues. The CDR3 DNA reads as TGTGCCTGGAGTGTAATGGGAGCTAGCACAGATACGCAGTATTTT. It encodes CAWSVMGASTDTQYF.